The next 12 T cell receptor beta chains were all read from a single sample in a study of blood T cell repertoires in COVID-19. The table came from immunoSEQ multiplex PCR; TCRdb's copy has only in-frame clones and leaves some out. The data contain some 200,000 clones, roughly 84% of them singletons. Material for sequencing was peripheral blood. Receptors originate from a man aged 50 to 59 with COVID-19, enrolled during active disease.

This rearrangement joins TRBV7-9 to TRBJ2-3; 8 bases map to TRBD2. Germline V gives CDR1 SEHNR, CDR2 FQNEAQ (reference sequence). The J segment lost 2 bases and the V segment lost 5 bases, leaving 6 bases of the junction unmatched. This CDR3 is built from 15 residues. CDR3 in DNA: TGTGCCAGCAGCACCACTAGCGGAGTCACAGATACGCAGTATTTT. Its protein product is CASSTTSGVTDTQYF.

In this sample, this clone turned up once. The chain recombines TRBV10-1 with TRBJ2-4; 14 nucleotides line up with TRBD2. Per germline, CDR1 WNHNN and CDR2 SYGVQD (reference sequence). V shed 2 bases, J shed 6 bases, and the junction held 0 bases outside the gene matches. The CDR3 length is 15 residues. The DNA of the CDR3 is TGCGCCAGCAGTGAGGGGACTAGCGGGAGAAACATTCAGTACTTC. This translates into CASSEGTSGRNIQYF.

This chain connects TRBV4-1 to TRBJ2-7; D ambiguous. The CDR3 runs to 15 residues. CDR1 and CDR2 from the germline V gene are MGHRA and YSYEKL. V was trimmed by 4 bases and J by 3 bases, leaving 16 bases between them. This CDR3 is CASSRDGDGFYEQYF. The DNA of the CDR3 is TGCGCCAGCAGCCGAGACGGAGACGGCTTCTACGAGCAGTACTTC.

V usage is TRBV30 and J usage is TRBJ1-4; D is undetermined. Germline CDR1 reads GTSNPN; CDR2 reads SVGIG (reference sequence). The CDR3 is made up of 14 amino acids. The V gene lost 4 bases and the J gene lost 0 bases, with 9 bases spanning the gap. CDR3 sequence: CAWMSGATNEKLFF. Written as DNA, the CDR3 is TGTGCCTGGATGTCAGGCGCAACTAATGAAAAACTGTTTTTT.

This chain joins TRBV5-4 and TRBJ2-7, with 8 bases lining up with TRBD2. The CDR3 sequence is 16 residues long. Germline values: CDR1 SGHNT, CDR2 YYREEE (reference sequence). The ends lost 4 bases at V and 0 bases at J; junction bases unmatched: 9. The CDR3 reads CASSPSSGLSSYEQYF. For the CDR3, the DNA is TGTGCCAGCAGCCCATCTAGCGGGCTTAGCTCCTACGAGCAGTACTTC.

The genes are TRBV6-5 and TRBJ1-4; unclear D gene. The CDR3 is made up of 16 amino acids. Germline values: CDR1 MNHEY, CDR2 SVGAGI. V lost 0 bases to trimming and J lost 1 base, with 9 bases between them. Here the CDR3 reads CASSYSAIGTNEKLFF. CDR3 nucleotide sequence: TGTGCCAGCAGTTACTCAGCCATCGGAACTAATGAAAAACTGTTTTTT.

CDR3 bases: TGTGCCAGCAGTGAAGCCGCCAGGGAGGCCAACGTCCTGACTTTC. It codes for CASSEAAREANVLTF. The chain joins TRBV6-1 to TRBJ2-6; D might be TRBD1 (5 bases). CDR1 MNHNS and CDR2 SASEGT come from the germline V gene. Trimming pared 0 bases from V and 6 bases from J, leaving 9 bases between. There are 15 residues in the CDR3.

As for this clone: The junction shows a germline mismatch at one end, possibly a read error. The chain couples TRBV28 to TRBJ2-3, with TRBD2 matching over 10 bases. Germline values: CDR1 MDHEN, CDR2 SYDVKM. This CDR3 comprises 16 residues. CDR3 DNA sequence: TGTGCCAGCGGTTTGTTAGCGGGGGGCCTCACAGATACGCAGTATTTT. As protein: CASGLLAGGLTDTQYF.

The chain recombines TRBV12-5 with TRBJ2-5; 11 bases line up with TRBD2. The V and J ends lost 7 bases and 0 bases, in that order; junction bases with no gene match: 10. The CDR3 is 17 amino acids. Germline V gene data show CDR1 as LGHNT and CDR2 as FRNRAP. The CDR3 loop reads CASAVGLAVGYQETQYF. DNA of the CDR3: TGTGCTAGTGCTGTGGGACTAGCGGTAGGGTACCAAGAGACCCAGTACTTC.

The chain has TRBV11-2 and TRBJ2-1, with 10 bases lining up with TRBD2. The CDR3 has 16 amino acids. The V and J ends lost 5 bases and 6 bases, in that order; junction bases with no gene match: 10. The germline V gene has CDR1 SGHAT and CDR2 FQNNGV. CDR3 region: CASSPRSSGRGNEQFF. The CDR3 DNA reads TGTGCCAGCAGCCCCCGTTCTAGCGGGAGAGGCAATGAGCAGTTCTTC.

J is TRBJ2-3 and V is TRBV3-1 (or the pseudogene TRBV3-2); D unresolved. The V and J ends lost 4 bases and 8 bases respectively, with 16 bases between them. The length of the CDR3 is 14 residues. Germline V gene sequence: CDR1 LGHDT, CDR2 YNNKEL (reference sequence). The CDR3 region is CASSPAARPGTQYF. The CDR3 DNA is TGTGCCAGCAGCCCCGCGGCTAGGCCCGGTACGCAGTATTTT.

The chain carries TRBV5-4 and TRBJ1-4; a possible D gene is TRBD1 (6 bases). V lost 0 bases to trimming and J lost 3 bases, with 15 bases between them. The CDR3 is made up of 17 amino acids. Germline CDR1 reads SGHNT; CDR2 reads YYREEE (reference sequence). The CDR3 sequence is CASSLAPQGTSNEKLFF. For the CDR3, the DNA is TGTGCCAGCAGCTTGGCGCCCCAGGGGACGTCTAATGAAAAACTGTTTTTT.